The 18 T cell receptor beta chains in this list originate from one sample, sequenced in a study of T cell repertoires in cytomegalovirus infection. MiXCR was run by TCRdb on the reads, yielding one entry per CDR3 protein. Of around 900,000 distinct CDR3 sequences listed, approximately 31% are singletons. These TCRs' antigens remain unknown. The sample in question was cultured CD8+ T cells from PBMCs, obtained from culture after CMV antigen stimulation. These receptors originate from a human donor in good health (CMV status not recorded). Some clones in this sample may be carry-over from other donors' samples.

This chain joins TRBV20-1 and TRBJ2-7, with D uncertain. CDR1 is DFQATT, CDR2 SNEGSKA, per germline (reference sequence). The length of the CDR3 is 14 residues. V lost 0 bases and J lost 2, with 11 bases in between. In nucleotides, the CDR3 is TGCAGTGCTAGAGATCTAGACAAGGCCTACGAGCAGTACGTC. It translates to CSARDLDKAYEQYV.

This clonotype was recorded a few times. The CDR3 protein is CASSPGPTAEQFF. The CDR3 region has the DNA TGTGCCAGCAGCCCTGGACCCACGGCTGAGCAGTTCTTC. The rearrangement joins TRBV6-2 or TRBV6-3 to TRBJ2-1, with D hard to call. Germline V gene data show CDR1 as MNHEY and CDR2 as SVGEGT. This CDR3 spans 13 amino acids. V was pared by 6 bases and J by 9 bases, with 15 bases between.

This sequence joins TRBV4-3 and TRBJ1-6, with 7 bases that match TRBD1. J lost 7 bases, V lost 0 bases, and 6 bases had no gene match. The CDR3 spans 16 residues. CDR1 and CDR2 from the germline V gene are LGHNA and YSLEER. In DNA form, the CDR3 reads TGCGCCAGCAGCCAAGATATACAGGGGAGGAATTCACCCCTCCACTTT. Its translation is CASSQDIQGRNSPLHF.

The V and J genes are TRBV11-3 and TRBJ2-1, with 8 bases identical to TRBD1. The CDR3 contains 16 residues. Trimming at V came to 1 base and at J to 3 bases, leaving 5 bases not matched to a gene. The germline gives CDR1 SGHNT, CDR2 YENEEA. DNA of the CDR3: TGTGCCAGCAGCTTAGGGTGGACAGGGCTCTACAATGAGCAGTTCTTC. Translated, it gives CASSLGWTGLYNEQFF. Combining the CDR3 with reference TRBV11-3 and TRBJ2-1 gives the whole variable domain EAGVVQSPRYKIIEKKQPVAFWCNPISGHNTLYWYLQNLGQGPELLIRYENEEAVDDSQLPKDRFSAERLKGVDSTLKIQPAELGDSAVYLCASSLGWTGLYNEQFFGPGTRLTVL.

The CDR3 loop is CATSDLSDTQYF. For the CDR3, the DNA is TGTGCCACCAGTGATTTGTCGGATACGCAGTATTTT. The rearrangement joins TRBV24-1 to TRBJ2-3; D gene ambiguous. The CDR3 extends over 12 amino acids. CDR1 and CDR2 from the germline V gene are KGHDR and SFDVKD. The V and J ends lost 0 bases and 6 bases respectively, with 3 bases between them.

The chain is built from TRBV7-3 and TRBJ2-1, with TRBD1 identical over 9 bases. CDR1 is SGHTA and CDR2 is FQGTGA in the germline V gene. The CDR3 contains 15 residues. Germline trimming cut 0 bases from V and 9 bases from J; bases unmatched to any gene: 6. The CDR3 DNA sequence: TGTGCCAGCAGCTTAACACAGGGGGCGGGAATTGAGCAGTTCTTC. Translating gives CASSLTQGAGIEQFF.

The gene calls are TRBV13 and TRBJ1-1; 9 nucleotides agree with TRBD1. V was clipped by 4 bases and J by 5 bases; unmatched bases: 5. CDR1 is PRHDT and CDR2 is FYEKMQ in the germline V gene (reference sequence). This CDR3 spans 14 amino acids. CDR3 DNA sequence: TGTGCCAGCAGCTCGGACAGGGGTGGTACTGAAGCTTTCTTT. Translation gives CASSSDRGGTEAFF. The full variable domain, completed using reference TRBV13 and TRBJ1-1, is AAGVIQSPRHLIKEKRETATLKCYPIPRHDTVYWYQQGPGQDPQFLISFYEKMQSDKGSIPDRFSAQQFSDYHSELNMSSLELGDSALYFCASSSDRGGTEAFFGQGTRLTVV.

This clonotype was picked up a small number of times. V usage is TRBV6-2 or TRBV6-3 and J usage is TRBJ2-5; the D is unclear. Trimming pared 3 bases from V and 5 bases from J, leaving 10 bases between. This CDR3 spans 13 amino acids. In germline, CDR1 is MNHEY, CDR2 SVGEGT. Written as DNA, the CDR3 is TGTGCCAGCAGTTATCTCCTGCGGGAGACCCAGTACTTC. Translated: CASSYLLRETQYF.

In this sample, this clonotype turned up a few times. The chain carries TRBV7-8 and TRBJ2-7; D may match TRBD1 or TRBD2 (5 bases each). The V gene lost 5 bases and the J gene lost 4 bases, with 15 bases spanning the gap. Germline CDR1 SGHVS, CDR2 FQNEAQ. CDR3 length: 14 residues. CDR3 coding DNA: TGTGCCAGCAGCGTCGTTAGGGACGCGTACGAGCAGTACTTC. Its translation is CASSVVRDAYEQYF.

The chain employs TRBV12-5 and TRBJ1-2; possible D gene TRBD1, 5 bases. Germline loops: CDR1 LGHNT, CDR2 FRNRAP. There are 15 residues in the CDR3. Trimming stripped 2 bases from V and 3 bases from J, with 13 bases between. This CDR3 reads CASGLLETADYGYTF. The CDR3 nucleotides read TGTGCTAGTGGTTTGCTAGAGACAGCTGACTATGGCTACACCTTC.

CDR3 sequence: CAISEGQTTYQPQHF. The CDR3 bases are TGTGCCATCAGTGAGGGACAGACCACCTATCAGCCCCAGCATTTT. V gene TRBV10-3 combines with J gene TRBJ1-5; D is possibly TRBD1 (6 bases). V was shortened by 2 bases and J by 5 bases, with 13 bases between the two germline ends. The CDR3 length is 15 residues. The V gene's germline CDR1 is ENHRY and CDR2 SYGVKD.

This clonotype turned up a few times. The V gene is TRBV7-3, the J gene TRBJ2-6, with D hard to call. V was clipped by 5 bases and J by 2 bases, with 13 bases between them. The CDR3 has 16 residues. Per germline, CDR1 SGHTA and CDR2 FQGTGA. The CDR3 loop reads CASSVGPPTGANVLTF. CDR3 nucleotide sequence: TGTGCCAGCAGCGTTGGACCTCCAACTGGGGCCAACGTCCTGACTTTC.

CDR3: CASSTWAGGSTDTQYF. Here the CDR3 DNA reads TGTGCCAGCAGCACGTGGGCGGGGGGTAGCACAGATACGCAGTATTTT. The rearrangement uses TRBV27 and TRBJ2-3; the match to TRBD2 covers 8 bases. Germline V gene data show CDR1 as MNHEY and CDR2 as SMNVEV (reference sequence). The J segment lost 0 bases and the V segment lost 6 bases, leaving 8 bases of the junction unmatched. The length of the CDR3 is 16 residues.

This clonotype was recorded many times. The chain carries TRBV12-5 and TRBJ2-7; 8 positions match TRBD1. The germline CDR1 and CDR2 sequences are LGHNT and FRNRAP. The V segment lost 9 bases and the J segment 6 bases; nucleotides outside the gene matches: 10. The CDR3 is 13 amino acids. The CDR3 DNA reads TGTGCTAGCTCCGGGACAGGCCCTTCCGAGCAGTACTTC. Translation: CASSGTGPSEQYF.

The chain links TRBV27 to TRBJ2-7; D gene uncertain. The CDR3 extends over 14 amino acids. V was cut by 0 bases and J by 3 bases, with 9 bases left in between. The germline gives CDR1 MNHEY, CDR2 SMNVEV (reference sequence). CDR3 nucleotide sequence: TGTGCCAGCAGTTTATCGAGCCGACACTACGAGCAGTACGTC. It yields the protein CASSLSSRHYEQYV.

The chain couples TRBV4-2 to TRBJ1-1; D gene unclear. Deletions cut 0 bases from V and 13 bases from J, with 6 bases between. Per the germline V gene, CDR1 is LGHNA and CDR2 is YNFKEQ. This CDR3 has 10 residues. The CDR3 here is CASSQDFHFF. The CDR3 bases are TGTGCCAGCAGCCAAGACTTCCATTTCTTT.

The J gene is TRBJ2-3, the V gene TRBV27; 8 nucleotides align to TRBD2. V was clipped by 5 bases and J by 4 bases; unmatched bases: 11. This CDR3 is 16 amino acids long. Germline CDR1 reads MNHEY; CDR2 reads SMNVEV (reference sequence). Written as DNA, the CDR3 is TGTGCCAGCAGTCCCGACCGGGGGGGTCAGGCAGATACGCAGTATTTT. This translates into CASSPDRGGQADTQYF.

The chain carries TRBV12-3 or TRBV12-4 and TRBJ1-5; TRBD1 aligns across 9 bases. V was pared by 8 bases and J by 6 bases, with 5 bases of the junction left unmatched. The CDR3 length is 13 residues. For the CDR3, the DNA is TGTGCCAGCGGACAGGGGTGGAGTCAGCCCCAGCATTTT. Its protein is CASGQGWSQPQHF.